This TCR beta chain was captured in a study of blood T cell repertoires in COVID-19. Study-level information: Spain, Italy and the United States supplied samples that represented acute and convalescent COVID-19.

Produced via immunoSEQ multiplex PCR; TCRdb's table is partial and in-frame only. The top ten clones hold 4.8% of a sample with about 210,000 clones, about nine tenths of them seen once. The germline gives CDR1 KGHDR, CDR2 SFDVKD. CDR3 size: 17 residues. The trim removed 3 bases at V and 2 bases at J, leaving 9 bases unmatched. The sequence was collected from a woman in her 40s with acute or convalescent COVID-19. The sequenced material came from peripheral blood. V gene TRBV24-1 combines with J gene TRBJ2-3; TRBD1 aligns across 8 bases. This CDR3 reads CATSDLSDRDFTDTQYF. As DNA, the CDR3 is TGTGCCACCAGTGATCTCTCGGACAGGGACTTCACAGATACGCAGTATTTT.